A single sample is the source of the 15 T cell receptor beta chains below, sequenced in a study of blood T cells in healthy people across ages. Next came a second PCR, run for about 7 to 12 cycles, which used a sample-barcoded 5' primer along with a J-beta primer mix. TCRdb analysed the 5' RACE reads with MiXCR anew, one entry per CDR3 protein. The sample carries just over 1 million distinct CDR3 sequences, under 45% recorded once. The sample taken for sequencing was blood. These receptors came from a woman between 55 and 75 years old in good health.

The chain joins TRBV4-1 to TRBJ2-7; perhaps TRBD2 as D (6 bases). Germline assignment: CDR1 MGHRA and CDR2 YSYEKL. CDR3 length: 15 amino acids. The V end lost 0 bases, the J end lost 4 bases, and 13 bases lay between the germline ends. This CDR3 reads CASSQEAGNSYEQYF. The CDR3 DNA reads TGCGCCAGCAGCCAAGAAGCGGGCAACTCGTACGAGCAGTACTTC.

The V call is TRBV9, the J call TRBJ2-7; TRBD1 is a possible D gene (6 bases). The CDR3 has 14 residues. Germline V gives CDR1 SGDLS, CDR2 YYNGEE. The V end was cut by 4 bases, the J end by 0 bases, with 11 bases between. In DNA, the CDR3 is TGTGCCAGCAGCAGGGGACACCTCTCCTACGAGCAGTACTTC. It is translated as CASSRGHLSYEQYF.

This rearrangement joins TRBV6-5 to TRBJ2-1, with 12 bases aligning to TRBD2. CDR1 MNHEY and CDR2 SVGAGI come from the germline V gene. With 6 bases clipped from V and 11 bases from J, the junction kept 8 bases outside the gene matches. The CDR3 consists of 14 residues. The chain's CDR3 is CASSLAGTSGQQFF. The CDR3, as DNA: TGTGCCAGCAGCCTCGCCGGGACTAGCGGGCAGCAGTTCTTC.

The V and J genes are TRBV24-1 and TRBJ2-7; 7 bases are a match to TRBD1. CDR1 is KGHDR and CDR2 is SFDVKD in the germline V gene. V trimming: 0 bases; J trimming: 4 bases; junction bases outside the gene matches: 2. The CDR3 has 14 residues. CDR3 in amino acids: CATSDLDREYEQYF. Here the CDR3 DNA reads TGTGCCACCAGTGATTTGGACAGGGAATACGAGCAGTACTTC.

The genes are TRBV3-1 and TRBJ2-1; 15 bases fit TRBD2. The CDR3 sequence is 18 residues long. Germline trimming cut 4 bases from V and 10 bases from J; bases unmatched to any gene: 14. CDR1 and CDR2 from the germline V gene are LGHDT and YNNKEL (reference sequence). DNA of the CDR3: TGTGCCAGCAGCCCCGGGACTAGCGGGAGGAAGTGGGTGCCGGAGCAGTTCTTC. Protein sequence: CASSPGTSGRKWVPEQFF.

This chain connects TRBV7-2 to TRBJ2-4; TRBD2 agrees at 8 bases. With V trimmed by 5 bases and J by 13 bases, 7 bases remained unmatched. The CDR3 runs to 12 residues. CDR1 SGHTA and CDR2 FQGNSA come from the germline V gene. The CDR3 bases are TGTGCCAGCAGCACCTACGGGGGGGAGCAGTACTTC. Encoded protein: CASSTYGGEQYF.

A word on this clonotype: A much larger clonotype is one base distant, so this may be a read error. The rearrangement uses TRBV6-2 or TRBV6-3 and TRBJ2-5; D possibly corresponds to TRBD1 (5 bases). The J call may be wrong; the DNA end is better matched by TRBJ2-7. The germline gives CDR1 MNHEY, CDR2 SVGEGT. The CDR3 length is 13 residues. CDR3 nucleotides: TGTGCCAGCAGTTACGGCAGGGCCTACGAGCAGTACTTC. Translated: CASSYGRAYEQYF.

The chain combines TRBV27 with TRBJ1-6, with D perhaps matching TRBD1 (6 bases). Deletions cut 6 bases from V and 9 bases from J, with 18 bases between. Germline lookup yields CDR1 MNHEY and CDR2 SMNVEV (reference sequence). The CDR3 runs to 15 residues. The CDR3 DNA is TGTGCCAGCAGAGTAGACAGGTTCAATGTTTCACCCCTCCACTTT. Encoded protein: CASRVDRFNVSPLHF.

This clonotype was found a few times. The genes are TRBV20-1 and TRBJ2-1; no clear D. The germline gives CDR1 DFQATT, CDR2 SNEGSKA (reference sequence). The CDR3 is 13 amino acids. V dropped 1 base and J dropped 9 bases, with 13 bases sitting between them. This chain's CDR3 is CSARALAWSEQFF. The CDR3 DNA reads TGCAGTGCTAGAGCACTGGCTTGGAGTGAGCAGTTCTTC.

V and J are TRBV10-3 and TRBJ2-3, with 15 positions matching TRBD2. The CDR3 covers 16 residues. Germline assignment: CDR1 ENHRY and CDR2 SYGVKD. V dropped 4 bases and J dropped 5; count of bases not matched to a gene: 4. The CDR3 here is CAISVGLAGGRDTQYF. For the CDR3, the DNA is TGTGCCATCAGTGTGGGACTAGCGGGAGGAAGAGATACGCAGTATTTT.

The CDR3 spells CASSELSGREPGELFF. The CDR3 nucleotides read TGTGCCAGCAGTGAACTGAGCGGGAGGGAACCCGGGGAGCTGTTTTTT. The genes are TRBV6-1 and TRBJ2-2; 10 positions agree with TRBD2. V dropped 2 bases and J dropped 6; count of bases not matched to a gene: 6. The CDR3 totals 16 residues. CDR1 and CDR2 (germline): MNHNS, SASEGT.

This clonotype appeared a few times. The V and J genes are TRBV5-1 and TRBJ2-3; weak D call: TRBD2 (6 bases). The CDR3 contains 17 residues. V was cut by 4 bases and J by 3 bases, with 21 bases left in between. Per the germline V gene, CDR1 is SGHRS and CDR2 is YFSETQ. This CDR3 reads CASSVSPGGLRTDTQYF. The CDR3 DNA sequence: TGCGCCAGCAGCGTTAGCCCCGGAGGGTTGAGGACAGATACGCAGTATTTT.

This chain connects TRBV20-1 to TRBJ2-1, with 11 bases identical to TRBD2. The CDR3 has 14 residues. V gave up 6 bases and J gave up 7 bases; unmatched junction bases: 8. Germline loops: CDR1 DFQATT, CDR2 SNEGSKA (reference sequence). CDR3 sequence (DNA): TGCAGTGCCACGAGTAGCGGGAGGGGTAATGAGCAGTTCTTC. Residues: CSATSSGRGNEQFF.

V is TRBV7-9 and J is TRBJ1-2, with TRBD1 as a possible D gene (6 bases). CDR1 is SEHNR and CDR2 is FQNEAQ in the germline V gene (reference sequence). CDR3 size: 15 residues. Trimming shortened V by 1 base and J by 1 base, and 10 bases separated the two germline ends. CDR3 sequence: CASSLEAGDNYGYTF. CDR3 DNA: TGTGCCAGCAGCTTAGAGGCAGGGGATAACTATGGCTACACCTTC.

The chain joins TRBV21-1 to TRBJ1-1; the table's D call, TRBD1, was not checked against the DNA. TRBV21-1 is assigned pseudogene status. There are 14 residues in the CDR3. DNA of the CDR3: TGTGCCAACCCTTTTGGGCAGGGAGATTGGGAAGCTTTCTTT. It codes for CANPFGQGDWEAFF.